This TCR beta chain is drawn from a study of Tregs in tolerant kidney transplant recipients. Sequencing was performed with immunoSEQ multiplex PCR; in TCRdb, only in-frame clones are kept and a portion is missing. The sample shows about 240,000 clones, more than 65% of them seen only once. Trimming cost V 5 bases and J 2 bases; bases outside gene matches: 7. The CDR3 runs 16 residues. Looked up from germline, CDR1 is SEHNR and CDR2 is FQNEAQ (reference sequence). Unstimulated regulatory T cells (CD4+CD25+CD127-), CD4+CD25- non-regulatory cells, CD4 and CD8 cells were FACS-sorted from thawed PBMCs. The rearrangement links TRBV7-9 to TRBJ2-7; 12 positions match TRBD2. This clonotype originated in a human donor in good health. Sequencing was performed on CD4+ T cells from blood. Here the CDR3 reads CASSLGLAGGTYEQYF. CDR3 nucleotides: TGTGCCAGCAGCCTAGGGCTAGCGGGAGGGACCTACGAGCAGTACTTC.